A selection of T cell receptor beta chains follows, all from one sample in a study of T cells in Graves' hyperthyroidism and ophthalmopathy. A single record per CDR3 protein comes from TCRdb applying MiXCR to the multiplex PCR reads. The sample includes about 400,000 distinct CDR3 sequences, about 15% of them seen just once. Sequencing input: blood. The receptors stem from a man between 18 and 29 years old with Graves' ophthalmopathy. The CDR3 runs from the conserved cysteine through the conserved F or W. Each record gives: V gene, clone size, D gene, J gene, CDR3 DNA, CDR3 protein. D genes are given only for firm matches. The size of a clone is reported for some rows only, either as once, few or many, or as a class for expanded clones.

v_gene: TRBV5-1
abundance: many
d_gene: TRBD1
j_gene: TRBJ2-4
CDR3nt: TGCGCCAGCAGTGGACAGGACATTCAGTACTTC
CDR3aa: CASSGQDIQYF

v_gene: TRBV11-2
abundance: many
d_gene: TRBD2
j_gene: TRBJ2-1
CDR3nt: TGTGCCAGCAGGAAACTAGCGGGAGAAGGGAATGAGCAGTTCTTC
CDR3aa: CASRKLAGEGNEQFF

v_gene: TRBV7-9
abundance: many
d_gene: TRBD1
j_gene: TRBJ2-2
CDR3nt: TGTGCCAGCAGCACATCTCGAGGGGGCCCCGGGGAGCTGTTTTTT
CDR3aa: CASSTSRGGPGELFF

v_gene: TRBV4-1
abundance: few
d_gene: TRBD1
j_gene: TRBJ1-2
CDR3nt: TGCGCCAGCAGCCATTTAGGGGGCAACTATGGCTACACCTTC
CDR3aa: CASSHLGGNYGYTF

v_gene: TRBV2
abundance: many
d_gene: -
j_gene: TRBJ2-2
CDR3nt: -
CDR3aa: CASSGTGGHAGSCFF

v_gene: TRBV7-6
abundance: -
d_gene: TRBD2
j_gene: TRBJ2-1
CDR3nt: TGTGCCAGCAGCTTGGGGGGAGGGAGTTATGAGCAGTTCTTC
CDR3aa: CASSLGGGSYEQFF

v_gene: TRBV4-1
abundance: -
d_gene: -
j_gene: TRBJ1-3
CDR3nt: TGCGCCAGCAGCCAAGACCAGGGAAGCGCAGGAAACACCATATATTTT
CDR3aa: CASSQDQGSAGNTIYF

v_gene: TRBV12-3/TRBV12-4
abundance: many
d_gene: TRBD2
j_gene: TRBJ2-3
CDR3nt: TGTGCCAGCAGTCAAGCGGGGGGGCTTACAGATACGCAGTATTTT
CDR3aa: CASSQAGGLTDTQYF

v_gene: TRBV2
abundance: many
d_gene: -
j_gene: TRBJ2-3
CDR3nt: TGTGCCAGCATCGGTAGGGGAAGCACAGATACGCAGTATTTT
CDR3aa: CASIGRGSTDTQYF

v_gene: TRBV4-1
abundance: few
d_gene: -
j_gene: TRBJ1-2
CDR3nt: TGCGCCAGCAGCCAAGATGGGGGTTTCGGATACACCTTC
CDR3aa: CASSQDGGFGYTF

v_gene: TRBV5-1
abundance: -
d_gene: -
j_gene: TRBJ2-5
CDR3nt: TGCGCCAGCAGCATGGACCACCCCAAAGAGACCCAGTACTTC
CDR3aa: CASSMDHPKETQYF

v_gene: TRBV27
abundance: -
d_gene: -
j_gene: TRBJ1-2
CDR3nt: TGTGCCGGCAGTACCTTACAGGATAGGGCGTTCGGCTACACCTTC
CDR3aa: CAGSTLQDRAFGYTF